Sequencing of this TCR beta chain was carried out in a study of cytomegalovirus exposure and HLA in healthy donors. Findings and caveats of the study: A list of 164 TCR beta chains associated with cytomegalovirus was given. TCR beta sequences reportedly predicted most subjects' HLA-A and HLA-B alleles accurately.

As regards this clone: As yet, its antigen is unknown. Germline is not matched at one junction end, which may reflect a read error.

The germline gives CDR1 SGHRS, CDR2 YFSETQ. The CDR3 spans 12 residues. PCR was performed using 60 Vbeta and 13 Jbeta primers. Assay used: immunoSEQ multiplex PCR; TCRdb lists only in-frame clones, some missing. The sample records about 120,000 clones, around 80% being singletons. The sample taken for sequencing was PBMCs. This rearrangement joins TRBV5-1 to TRBJ1-2, with 7 bases lining up with TRBD1. This clonotype was obtained from a man younger than 40 in good health and CMV-seropositive. The CDR3 region is CASSLPQGGYPF. The DNA for the CDR3 is TGCGCCAGCAGCTTACCCCAGGGGGGCTACCCCTTC.